Following are 26 T cell receptor beta chains from one sample sequenced in a study of CD8+ T cells in alopecia areata. Treatment defined: oral pan-JAK inhibitor, 5-10 mg twice daily. Extraction and reverse transcription of RNA yielded cDNA as the sequencing template. Libraries were prepared by immunoSEQ multiplex PCR; TCRdb keeps only in-frame clonotypes and omits some of them. The table lists about 190,000 clones, roughly three fifths of them singletons. This specimen consisted of CD4+ T cells sorted from blood, obtained at week 4, from a patient treated with tofacitinib. The origin of the receptors is a human donor with alopecia areata.

This clone showed up just a few times. The gene calls are TRBV29-1 and TRBJ2-3, with D unresolved. This CDR3 is built from 12 residues. Germline CDR1 and CDR2: SQVTM and ANQGSEA. Trimming shortened V by 4 bases and J by 1 base, and 6 bases separated the two germline ends. The CDR3 is CSVVTGTDTQYF. The CDR3 nucleotides are TGCAGCGTTGTGACGGGCACAGATACGCAGTATTTT.

The rearrangement uses TRBV14 and TRBJ2-1; a possible D gene is TRBD2 (7 bases). This CDR3 is 15 amino acids long. Germline V CDR1 and CDR2: SGHDN, FVKESK. Trimming shortened V by 1 base and J by 6 bases, and 13 bases separated the two germline ends. CDR3 region: CASSQASGGGNEQFF. Written as DNA, the CDR3 is TGTGCCAGCAGCCAAGCTAGCGGAGGGGGCAATGAGCAGTTCTTC.

CDR3 in DNA: TGTGCCAGCTCACCGGAGGCGCATCAGCCCCAGCATTTT. Translation: CASSPEAHQPQHF. The chain recombines TRBV18 with TRBJ1-5; no reliable D call. V was pared by 3 bases and J by 5 bases, with 8 bases between. CDR1 and CDR2 (germline): KGHSH, LQKENI. The CDR3 extends over 13 amino acids.

J is TRBJ1-2 and V is TRBV29-1, with D unclear. Trimming took off 6 bases at V and 7 bases at J, with 18 bases between the two ends. In germline, CDR1 is SQVTM, CDR2 ANQGSEA. The CDR3 loop spans 13 amino acids. The CDR3 DNA sequence: TGCAGCGTCTACCAGACGTCGTCGGTTGGCTACACCTTC. Translated: CSVYQTSSVGYTF.

This clone was seen a handful of times. This sequence joins TRBV28 and TRBJ2-7; D possibly corresponds to TRBD1 (6 bases). The V gene's germline CDR1 is MDHEN and CDR2 SYDVKM. This CDR3 is built from 14 residues. V was clipped by 7 bases and J by 2 bases, with 15 bases between them. The CDR3: CASTPQGSTYEQYF. The CDR3 nucleotides read TGTGCCAGCACCCCCCAGGGGAGTACCTACGAGCAGTACTTC.

The chain couples TRBV15 to TRBJ2-5; 7 bases map to TRBD2. The CDR3 consists of 16 residues. After removal of 0 bases from V and 4 bases from J, the junction contained 8 bases not matched to a gene. CDR1 is LNHNV, CDR2 YYDKDF, per germline (reference sequence). This chain's CDR3 is CATSRDLGLVGETQYF. Here the CDR3 DNA reads TGTGCCACCAGCAGAGATCTAGGACTAGTAGGAGAGACCCAGTACTTC.

This chain connects TRBV30 to TRBJ2-7; D might be TRBD1 (6 bases). This CDR3 has 15 amino acids. In germline, CDR1 is GTSNPN, CDR2 SVGIG (reference sequence). Trimming removed 4 bases from V and 1 base from J, with 17 bases in between. Here the CDR3 reads CAWTTSTGTSYEQYF. The CDR3 DNA reads as TGTGCCTGGACAACCTCGACAGGAACTTCCTACGAGCAGTACTTC.

This chain links TRBV25-1 with TRBJ2-7, with 11 positions matching TRBD1. Germline CDR1 MGHDK, CDR2 SYGVNS. J gave up 4 bases and V 3 bases, and 5 bases lay outside the gene matches. This CDR3 is built from 15 residues. CDR3 nucleotide sequence: TGTGCCAGCAGTGAGCGGACAGGGGGCTTGTACGAGCAGTACTTC. This gives the protein CASSERTGGLYEQYF.

V usage is TRBV19 and J usage is TRBJ1-5; no clear D. Per the germline V gene, CDR1 is LNHDA and CDR2 is SQIVND (reference sequence). This CDR3 is built from 14 residues. V was clipped by 4 bases and J by 9 bases, with 16 bases between them. Here the CDR3 reads CASSRAAEAGPQHF. CDR3 in DNA: TGTGCCAGTAGTAGGGCAGCTGAGGCGGGGCCCCAGCATTTT.

This clone was seen more than once but under ten times. Other DNA sequences within the sample encode an identical CDR3. V is TRBV5-1 and J is TRBJ2-3, with D hard to call. CDR1 and CDR2 (germline): SGHRS, YFSETQ. Trimming took off 0 bases at V and 2 bases at J, with 4 bases between the two ends. This CDR3 is built from 13 residues. The CDR3 protein is CASSLVVTDTQYF. DNA for the CDR3: TGCGCCAGCAGCTTGGTAGTCACAGATACGCAGTATTTT.

The J gene is TRBJ2-1, the V gene TRBV30; no reliable D call. Deletions cut 2 bases from V and 6 bases from J, with 17 bases between. Germline V lookup: CDR1 GTSNPN, CDR2 SVGIG (reference sequence). This CDR3 has 15 residues. CDR3 DNA sequence: TGTGCCTGGAGTACAGACTTAGTTGGCTCCAATGAGCAGTTCTTC. Amino acids: CAWSTDLVGSNEQFF.

The rearrangement links TRBV29-1 to TRBJ1-1; D is unclear. Trimming removed 5 bases from V and 6 bases from J, with 16 bases in between. Germline-derived CDR1 and CDR2 are SQVTM and ANQGSEA. CDR3 length equals 13 residues. The CDR3 reads CSVSIGLSSEAFF. DNA of the CDR3: TGCAGCGTTTCAATCGGGTTATCCTCTGAAGCTTTCTTT.

This clone was seen a handful of times. This sequence joins TRBV9 and TRBJ2-1, with D possibly TRBD2 on 7 matching bases. Germline V lookup: CDR1 SGDLS, CDR2 YYNGEE. V lost 6 bases and J 6 bases, leaving 19 bases between the germline ends. The CDR3 covers 15 residues. CDR3 sequence: CASNRGEDRSNEQFF. The CDR3 DNA is TGTGCCAGCAACCGGGGGGAAGACAGGAGCAATGAGCAGTTCTTC.

The V gene is TRBV7-2, the J gene TRBJ2-5; 7 nucleotides align to TRBD2. The CDR3 extends over 15 amino acids. From germline, CDR1 is SGHTA and CDR2 FQGNSA. The trim removed 2 bases at V and 2 bases at J, leaving 5 bases unmatched. CDR3 nucleotides: TGTGCCAGCAGCTTAATGAGGGGAGGGCAAGAGACCCAGTACTTC. Translating it yields CASSLMRGGQETQYF.

The chain has TRBV28 and TRBJ1-5; D possibly corresponds to TRBD1 (6 bases). The V gene lost 6 bases and the J gene lost 3 bases, with 18 bases spanning the gap. There are 16 residues in the CDR3. Germline V gene sequence: CDR1 MDHEN, CDR2 SYDVKM. Here the CDR3 reads CASSTPKTGINQPQHF. The DNA of the CDR3 is TGTGCCAGCAGCACGCCCAAGACAGGTATCAATCAGCCCCAGCATTTT.

J is TRBJ2-5 and V is TRBV29-1, with a weak D call TRBD2 (6 bases). The J call may not be correct, given that the DNA end is closer to TRBJ2-7. The germline CDR1 and CDR2 sequences are SQVTM and ANQGSEA. This CDR3 comprises 13 residues. As DNA, the CDR3 is TGCAGCGTCGGGGGAGTAGACGGGGTCGAGCAGTACTTC. It encodes CSVGGVDGVEQYF.

This clone was found a few times. The chain combines TRBV5-4 with TRBJ2-2; D remains unclear. CDR1 and CDR2 from the germline V gene are SGHNT and YYREEE (reference sequence). Trimming left V 0 bases short and J 4 bases short, with 7 bases between. This CDR3 contains 14 residues. DNA for the CDR3: TGTGCCAGCAGCTTGGTTGGGCGCACCGGGGAGCTGTTTTTT. Its protein product is CASSLVGRTGELFF.

This chain links TRBV7-2 with TRBJ2-5; 9 bases map to TRBD2. CDR3 length: 18 residues. Trimming cost V 0 bases and J 9 bases; bases outside gene matches: 17. Germline V gene lookup returns CDR1 SGHTA and CDR2 FQGNSA. The CDR3 nucleotides are TGTGCCAGCAGCTTAGCGTCAGGGGTAGCGGGAGCAAGTGGGGCCCAGTACTTC. Its translation is CASSLASGVAGASGAQYF.

There are a few counts of this clone. The rearrangement uses TRBV28 and TRBJ1-4; 7 positions match TRBD1. This CDR3 is 15 amino acids long. CDR1 MDHEN and CDR2 SYDVKM come from the germline V gene. V lost 2 bases and J lost 4; bases outside the gene matches: 4. The CDR3 protein is CASSLQGQYNEKLFF. The CDR3 DNA is TGTGCCAGCAGTTTACAGGGACAGTATAATGAAAAACTGTTTTTT.

The chain recombines TRBV4-1 with TRBJ2-5; D possibly matches TRBD1 or TRBD2 (5 bases each). This CDR3 contains 17 residues. V was clipped by 0 bases and J by 6 bases, with 20 bases between them. Germline V gene data show CDR1 as MGHRA and CDR2 as YSYEKL. As DNA, the CDR3 is TGCGCCAGCAGCCAAGAAGCTTCGGGGACCACAGAGAAGACCCAGTACTTC. Amino acids: CASSQEASGTTEKTQYF.

About this clone: This CDR3 is also generated by other DNA sequences in the sample. The chain is built from TRBV6-5 and TRBJ1-2; D remains unclear. The CDR3 is 13 amino acids. Per the germline V gene, CDR1 is MNHEY and CDR2 is SVGAGI. V was trimmed by 2 bases and J by 4 bases, leaving 8 bases between them. This CDR3 reads CASSYGAGYGYTF. For the CDR3, the DNA is TGTGCCAGCAGTTACGGTGCCGGCTATGGCTACACCTTC.

The J gene is TRBJ2-6, the V gene TRBV29-1; possible D gene TRBD1, 6 bases. The V end lost 5 bases, the J end lost 3 bases, and 11 bases lay between the germline ends. Per the germline V gene, CDR1 is SQVTM and CDR2 is ANQGSEA. The CDR3 is 14 residues long. The CDR3 is CSVSDRLGANVLTF. The CDR3 DNA is TGCAGCGTTTCCGACAGGCTTGGGGCCAACGTCCTGACTTTC.

Only a few counts were recorded for this clone. This rearrangement joins TRBV14 to TRBJ2-2; perhaps TRBD1 as D (5 bases). Germline CDR1 is SGHDN and CDR2 is FVKESK. This CDR3 is built from 17 residues. V lost 5 bases and J 1 base, leaving 17 bases between the germline ends. The chain's CDR3 is CASSSRPFRENTGELFF. CDR3 DNA sequence: TGTGCCAGCAGCTCAAGGCCGTTCAGGGAGAACACCGGGGAGCTGTTTTTT.

This clone is a singleton in its sample. The chain recombines TRBV7-8 with TRBJ1-1; 10 nucleotides agree with TRBD1. The germline CDR1 and CDR2 sequences are SGHVS and FQNEAQ. The V segment lost 5 bases and the J segment 3 bases; nucleotides outside the gene matches: 3. The CDR3 length is 14 residues. The CDR3 sequence: CASSRQGADTEAFF. CDR3 nucleotide sequence: TGTGCCAGCAGCCGACAGGGGGCGGACACTGAAGCTTTCTTT.

J is TRBJ2-7 and V is TRBV29-1; D might be TRBD1 or TRBD2, each matching 5 bases. This CDR3 region has 13 residues. V dropped 6 bases and J dropped 6 bases, with 18 bases sitting between them. The V gene's germline CDR1 is SQVTM and CDR2 ANQGSEA. CDR3 sequence reads: CSVGPGRQREQYF. The CDR3 DNA sequence: TGCAGCGTGGGACCGGGACGTCAACGCGAGCAGTACTTC.

This clone was counted many times. This chain joins TRBV14 and TRBJ2-2; D gene uncertain. V was cut by 4 bases and J by 1 base, with 4 bases left in between. This CDR3 contains 13 residues. The germline gives CDR1 SGHDN, CDR2 FVKESK. The CDR3 is CASSPLNTGELFF. The CDR3 DNA reads TGTGCCAGCAGCCCGCTGAACACCGGGGAGCTGTTTTTT.